This T cell receptor beta chain emerged from a study of cytomegalovirus exposure and HLA in healthy donors. Study summary: Of all 370 or so donors who were genotyped, under 90% belonged to the Caucasian-associated ancestry cluster. Regarding the study as a whole: An observed cluster of highly shared sequence variants was recorded as a likely sequencing artifact.

Only a few counts were recorded for this clone. Its antigen is not identified. Germline V gene data show CDR1 as SGHRS and CDR2 as YFSETQ. Losses at the gene ends were 7 bases for V and 2 bases for J; bases not matched to a gene: 5. The CDR3 is 15 amino acids. PCR used 60 Vbeta primers and 13 Jbeta primers. Sequencing used immunoSEQ multiplex PCR; TCRdb keeps in-frame clones, though not all of them. Here the sample spans some 70,000 clones, more than 60% being singletons. This chain joins TRBV5-1 and TRBJ2-6; 8 positions match TRBD1. The clonotype originates from a male donor in good health and CMV-seropositive. The sequencing sample was made of PBMCs. The CDR3 DNA is TGCGCCAGCGGAACAGGGGGTACTGGGGCCAACGTCCTGACTTTC. It codes for CASGTGGTGANVLTF.